This TCR beta chain came from a study of cytotoxic CD8 clonotypes in ibrutinib-treated CLL. The overall study: Patients: about a dozen relapsed/refractory, some 15 treatment-naive, roughly 18 IGHV unmutated. Study-level points and caveats: Against age-matched healthy donors, baseline clonality ran higher and tracked circulating CD8+ T-cell counts.

On this clone: Its antigen remains unknown.

J lost 0 bases, V lost 0 bases, and 5 bases had no gene match. This CDR3 has 17 residues. CDR1 and CDR2 from the germline V gene are LNHNV and YYDKDF (reference sequence). A 1 in 200,000 to 1 in 1 million T cell depth was the sequencing target. The assay was immunoSEQ multiplex PCR, and TCRdb's table has in-frame clones only and misses some. The sample has some 35,000 clones, about 70% seen once. The sequence came from a human donor with chronic lymphocytic leukemia. The sequencing here drew on PBMCs, taken before ibrutinib treatment. This chain links TRBV15 with TRBJ2-3; 8 bases are a match to TRBD2. The CDR3 coding sequence is TGTGCCACCAGCAGAGAGAGGGCTAGCGGGAGCACAGATACGCAGTATTTT. This sequence encodes CATSRERASGSTDTQYF. Drawing the rest from reference TRBV15 and TRBJ2-3, the complete variable domain is DAMVIQNPRYQVTQFGKPVTLSCSQTLNHNVMYWYQQKSSQAPKLLFHYYDKDFNNEADTPDNFQSRRPNTSFCFLDIRSPGLGDTAMYLCATSRERASGSTDTQYFGPGTRLTVL.